Shown below are 20 T cell receptor beta chains from a single sample sequenced in a study of blood T cell repertoires in COVID-19. Method: immunoSEQ multiplex PCR; TCRdb's copy keeps in-frame clones and lacks some. The data contain around 160,000 clones, around 83% of them seen just once; the ten biggest clones take up 0.99%. The material sequenced was peripheral blood. All receptors come from a man younger than 35 with acute or convalescent COVID-19.

This clone was seen just once. J is TRBJ1-4 and V is TRBV9, with a tentative D call TRBD1 (5 bases). The CDR3 has 14 amino acids. The V gene's germline CDR1 is SGDLS and CDR2 YYNGEE. V gave up 1 base and J gave up 2 bases, with 6 bases separating them. This CDR3 reads CASSVQGTNEKLFF. CDR3 DNA sequence: TGTGCCAGCAGCGTACAGGGTACTAATGAAAAACTGTTTTTT.

V gene TRBV3-1 (or the pseudogene TRBV3-2) combines with J gene TRBJ2-7; TRBD2 matches at 12 bases. The trim removed 6 bases at V and 3 bases at J, leaving 9 bases unmatched. Germline V lookup: CDR1 LGHDT, CDR2 YNNKEL (reference sequence). The length of the CDR3 is 16 residues. The CDR3 region has the DNA TGTGCCAGCAGATCTACACTAGCGGGGGGTCTCTACGAGCAGTACTTC. Protein product: CASRSTLAGGLYEQYF.

In its sample, this clone was seen once. V is TRBV10-3 and J is TRBJ2-2, with 7 bases matching TRBD1. The CDR3 contains 16 residues. Germline trimming cut 2 bases from V and 4 bases from J; bases unmatched to any gene: 7. Germline CDR1 and CDR2: ENHRY and SYGVKD. CDR3 sequence: CAISEPTGAVTGELFF. The CDR3 DNA reads TGTGCCATCAGTGAGCCAACAGGGGCCGTCACCGGGGAGCTGTTTTTT.

This chain uses TRBV4-1 with TRBJ1-1; D not resolved. CDR1 and CDR2 from the germline V gene are MGHRA and YSYEKL. V was cut by 0 bases and J by 0 bases, with 8 bases left in between. The CDR3 extends over 15 amino acids. For the CDR3, the DNA is TGCGCCAGCAGCCAAGATTCCTTTTTGAACACTGAAGCTTTCTTT. Translated: CASSQDSFLNTEAFF.

In its sample, this clone was seen a few times. This chain connects TRBV7-2 to TRBJ1-4; 9 bases match TRBD1. The germline V gene encodes CDR1 SGHTA and CDR2 FQGNSA. The CDR3 spans 15 residues. V was clipped by 3 bases and J by 8 bases; unmatched bases: 7. The CDR3 sequence: CASSFITGGREKLFF. The CDR3 nucleotides are TGTGCCAGCAGCTTTATAACAGGGGGCCGGGAAAAACTGTTTTTT.

This clone was seen a single time. The chain carries TRBV5-5 and TRBJ2-3; perhaps TRBD2 as D (6 bases). The germline V gene has CDR1 SGHKS and CDR2 YYEKEE (reference sequence). V lost 4 bases and J lost 2, with 11 bases in between. The CDR3 runs 14 residues. The CDR3 is CASSPGGYTDTQYF. The CDR3 DNA is TGTGCCAGCAGCCCTGGAGGGTACACAGATACGCAGTATTTT.

J is TRBJ1-2 and V is TRBV12-3 or TRBV12-4; the D is unclear. The V and J ends lost 4 bases and 8 bases respectively, with 11 bases between them. This CDR3 spans 12 amino acids. CDR3: CASSSIVSGYTF. CDR3 DNA: TGTGCCAGCAGTTCTATTGTCTCGGGCTACACCTTC.

The chain recombines TRBV7-4 with TRBJ1-2; TRBD1 agrees at 8 bases. The CDR3 is 18 residues long. The germline CDR1 and CDR2 sequences are SGHVT and SQSDAQ. V shed 2 bases, J shed 8 bases, and the junction held 19 bases outside the gene matches. Here the CDR3 DNA reads TGTGCCAGCAGCTTACAGGGGGCGTTGAAACGGCGTTATTCGGGCTACACCTTC. It translates to CASSLQGALKRRYSGYTF.

The chain employs TRBV9 and TRBJ2-3; D call uncertain. The CDR3 runs 12 residues. V lost 2 bases, J lost 6 bases, and 7 bases lay in between. Germline V gives CDR1 SGDLS, CDR2 YYNGEE. The CDR3 protein is CASSVGSDTQYF. The CDR3 nucleotides are TGTGCCAGCAGCGTGGGCTCCGATACGCAGTATTTT.

This rearrangement joins TRBV2 to TRBJ1-2, with D possibly matching TRBD1 (6 bases). CDR1 SNHLY and CDR2 FYNNEI come from the germline V gene. The CDR3 is 12 amino acids. Trimming shortened V by 6 bases and J by 5 bases, and 10 bases separated the two germline ends. The CDR3 loop reads CASRQGVYGYTF. As DNA, the CDR3 is TGTGCCAGCAGACAGGGAGTGTATGGCTACACCTTC.

The chain combines TRBV27 with TRBJ2-3; D ambiguous. Germline V gene lookup returns CDR1 MNHEY and CDR2 SMNVEV (reference sequence). CDR3 size: 15 residues. V shed 4 bases and J shed 0 bases, with 11 bases lying between them. The CDR3 protein is CASSWQKPSTDTQYF. CDR3 DNA sequence: TGTGCCAGCAGTTGGCAGAAACCTAGCACAGATACGCAGTATTTT.

CDR3 loop: CASSQTYNEQFF. In DNA form, the CDR3 reads TGTGCCAGCAGCCAGACATACAATGAGCAGTTCTTC. The chain joins TRBV3-1 (or the pseudogene TRBV3-2) to TRBJ2-1; D ambiguous. Germline values: CDR1 LGHDT, CDR2 YNNKEL (reference sequence). V shed 3 bases and J shed 4 bases, with 4 bases lying between them. The CDR3 covers 12 residues.

The chain couples TRBV9 to TRBJ2-3; D not resolved. Trimming cost V 4 bases and J 3 bases, with 9 bases left between them. CDR1 is SGDLS and CDR2 is YYNGEE in the germline V gene. CDR3 length: 13 amino acids. The chain's CDR3 is CASSPVLTDTQYF. CDR3 DNA: TGTGCCAGCAGCCCCGTGTTAACAGATACGCAGTATTTT.

CDR3 bases: TGTGCCAGCAGCTTGAACCGAGCGAACACTGAAGCTTTCTTT. Amino acids: CASSLNRANTEAFF. The chain uses TRBV5-4 and TRBJ1-1; D gene unclear. V was shortened by 1 base and J by 1 base, with 8 bases between the two germline ends. CDR1 is SGHNT and CDR2 is YYREEE in the germline V gene (reference sequence). The CDR3 is made up of 14 amino acids.

J is TRBJ2-1 and V is TRBV19; 10 nucleotides align to TRBD2. Trimming removed 5 bases from V and 7 bases from J; junction bases left unmatched: 11. The CDR3 runs 16 residues. Looked up from germline, CDR1 is LNHDA and CDR2 is SQIVND (reference sequence). CDR3 region: CASSYNSGGRINEQFF. Here the CDR3 DNA reads TGTGCCAGTAGTTACAATAGCGGGGGGAGAATTAATGAGCAGTTCTTC.

CDR3 amino acids: CASSLGGVSGANVLTF. The CDR3 region has the DNA TGTGCCAGCAGTTTAGGGGGGGTCTCTGGGGCCAACGTCCTGACTTTC. This chain joins TRBV28 and TRBJ2-6; TRBD2 aligns across 7 bases. The V gene end was trimmed by 2 bases and the J gene end by 0 bases; junction bases not matched to a gene: 1. The CDR3 is made up of 16 amino acids. Germline V CDR1 and CDR2: MDHEN, SYDVKM.

The chain employs TRBV28 and TRBJ2-3; 9 positions agree with TRBD2. V gave up 1 base and J gave up 1 base; unmatched junction bases: 3. The CDR3 loop spans 16 amino acids. In germline, CDR1 is MDHEN, CDR2 SYDVKM. The DNA of the CDR3 is TGTGCCAGCAGTTTATATGCTAGCGGGGGCACAGATACGCAGTATTTT. Protein sequence: CASSLYASGGTDTQYF.

The J gene is TRBJ2-3, the V gene TRBV5-1; 8 bases are a match to TRBD2. CDR1 is SGHRS, CDR2 YFSETQ, per germline. The CDR3 spans 16 residues. The J segment lost 3 bases and the V segment lost 1 base, leaving 7 bases of the junction unmatched. CDR3 bases: TGCGCCAGCAGCTTGTGGGTAGCGGGGACTACAGATACGCAGTATTTT. Residues: CASSLWVAGTTDTQYF. Combining the CDR3 with reference TRBV5-1 and TRBJ2-3 gives the whole variable domain KAGVTQTPRYLIKTRGQQVTLSCSPISGHRSVSWYQQTPGQGLQFLFEYFSETQRNKGNFPGRFSGRQFSNSRSEMNVSTLELGDSALYLCASSLWVAGTTDTQYFGPGTRLTVL.

This chain links TRBV5-6 with TRBJ2-1, with 7 bases lining up with TRBD1. CDR1 is SGHDT, CDR2 YYEEEE, per germline. V lost 1 base to trimming and J lost 4 bases; unmatched junction nucleotides: 11. CDR3 size: 17 residues. The CDR3 spells CASSLRPGTDRYNEQFF. CDR3 bases: TGTGCCAGCAGCTTGAGGCCCGGGACAGACAGATACAATGAGCAGTTCTTC.

This chain links TRBV5-1 with TRBJ1-4; no clear D gene. Germline V gives CDR1 SGHRS, CDR2 YFSETQ. CDR3 length: 13 residues. V dropped 2 bases and J dropped 4 bases, with 6 bases sitting between them. This CDR3 reads CASSFGGNEKLFF. In DNA, the CDR3 is TGCGCCAGCAGCTTCGGCGGTAATGAAAAACTGTTTTTT.